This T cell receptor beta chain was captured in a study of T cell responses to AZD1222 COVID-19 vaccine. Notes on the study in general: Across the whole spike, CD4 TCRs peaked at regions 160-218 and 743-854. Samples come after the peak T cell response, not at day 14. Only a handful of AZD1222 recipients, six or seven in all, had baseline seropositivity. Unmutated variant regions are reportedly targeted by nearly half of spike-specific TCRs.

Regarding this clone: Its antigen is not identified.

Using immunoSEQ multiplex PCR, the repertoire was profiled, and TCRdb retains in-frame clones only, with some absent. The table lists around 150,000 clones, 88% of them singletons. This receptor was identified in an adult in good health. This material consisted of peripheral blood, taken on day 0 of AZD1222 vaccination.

This CDR3 is CASSQATGSETQYF. CDR3 nucleotides: TGCGCCAGCAGCCAGGCCACAGGTTCCGAGACCCAGTACTTC. V gene TRBV4-1 combines with J gene TRBJ2-5; possible D gene TRBD1, 5 bases. The germline CDR1 and CDR2 sequences are MGHRA and YSYEKL. The CDR3 has 14 residues. V was clipped by 3 bases and J by 5 bases, with 13 bases between them.